These 10 T cell receptor beta chains came from one sample sequenced in a study of beta chain features in type 1 diabetes. Sequencing targeted expressed TCRB transcripts, as all isolated RNA had been reverse transcribed. The repertoire was sequenced with immunoSEQ multiplex PCR; TCRdb's copy has only in-frame clones and lacks some. The data contain roughly 140,000 clones, roughly 50% of them singletons. Sample: Tregs from blood. These receptor sequences come from a man aged 18 to 30 in good health.

This chain links TRBV15 with TRBJ2-1; 9 bases fit TRBD1. The germline CDR1 and CDR2 sequences are LNHNV and YYDKDF (reference sequence). The CDR3 spans 14 residues. The ends lost 3 bases at V and 6 bases at J; junction bases unmatched: 3. The CDR3: CATSSRGQGNEQFF. CDR3 bases: TGTGCCACCAGCAGCAGGGGACAGGGCAATGAGCAGTTCTTC.

V usage is TRBV10-3 and J usage is TRBJ1-4, with D possibly TRBD1 on 6 matching bases. Germline CDR1 is ENHRY and CDR2 is SYGVKD. Trimming pared 7 bases from V and 6 bases from J, leaving 12 bases between. This CDR3 comprises 13 residues. CDR3 sequence: CAITQGLDEKLFF. CDR3 coding DNA: TGTGCCATCACTCAGGGGCTGGATGAAAAACTGTTTTTT.

V gene TRBV9 combines with J gene TRBJ2-1, with D unresolved. The CDR3 spans 18 residues. Germline values: CDR1 SGDLS, CDR2 YYNGEE. The V and J ends lost 0 bases and 5 bases respectively, with 21 bases between them. Written as DNA, the CDR3 is TGTGCCAGCAGCGTAGGTGGGCGAAACACCGTTTTCAACAATGAGCAGTTCTTC. Translated, it gives CASSVGGRNTVFNNEQFF. The variable domain in full, completed from reference TRBV9 and TRBJ2-1, reads DSGVTQTPKHLITATGQRVTLRCSPRSGDLSVYWYQQSLDQGLQFLIQYYNGEERAKGNILERFSAQQFPDLHSELNLSSLELGDSALYFCASSVGGRNTVFNNEQFFGPGTRLTVL.

This clone has just a few counts. The V call is TRBV10-3, the J call TRBJ2-2; D uncertain. CDR1 and CDR2 from the germline V gene are ENHRY and SYGVKD. The CDR3 extends over 15 amino acids. The ends were cut back, 3 bases at V and 2 bases at J, with 10 bases in the middle. The CDR3, as DNA: TGTGCCATCAGTGACAAGACAAGTAACACCGGGGAGCTGTTTTTT. Encoded protein: CAISDKTSNTGELFF.

This chain connects TRBV4-3 to TRBJ2-7; 9 nucleotides match TRBD1. With 3 bases clipped from V and 2 bases from J, the junction kept 8 bases outside the gene matches. Looked up from germline, CDR1 is LGHNA and CDR2 is YSLEER. The CDR3 contains 16 residues. The DNA of the CDR3 is TGCGCCAGCAGCCACCGGGACAGGGTCAGCCCCTACGAGCAGTACTTC. Its translation is CASSHRDRVSPYEQYF.

This clone has a handful of counts. V gene TRBV9 combines with J gene TRBJ2-7; 8 bases match TRBD2. The trim removed 0 bases at V and 6 bases at J, leaving 14 bases unmatched. The V gene's germline CDR1 is SGDLS and CDR2 YYNGEE. CDR3 size: 17 residues. This chain's CDR3 is CASSVGGSGVNGGEQYF. The CDR3 coding sequence is TGTGCCAGCAGCGTAGGTGGTAGCGGGGTCAACGGGGGCGAGCAGTACTTC.

This clone was recorded a few times. This rearrangement joins TRBV27 to TRBJ1-1; D is unclear. Trimming cost V 3 bases and J 6 bases, with 11 bases left between them. CDR3 length: 13 residues. Germline V gives CDR1 MNHEY, CDR2 SMNVEV (reference sequence). The CDR3 is CASSLGRVAEAFF. For the CDR3, the DNA is TGTGCCAGCAGTTTGGGCCGAGTCGCTGAAGCTTTCTTT.

The V and J genes are TRBV7-9 and TRBJ1-6; no clear D gene. Germline V gene lookup returns CDR1 SEHNR and CDR2 FQNEAQ (reference sequence). This CDR3 spans 15 amino acids. Trimming took 2 bases from V and 3 from J, leaving 8 bases between them. CDR3 amino acids: CASSLSSFYNSPLHF. CDR3 bases: TGTGCCAGCAGCTTATCTTCTTTCTATAATTCACCCCTCCACTTT.

The rearrangement joins TRBV7-9 to TRBJ1-6, with D possibly being TRBD1 (5 bases). Looked up from germline, CDR1 is SEHNR and CDR2 is FQNEAQ (reference sequence). The CDR3 is 18 amino acids. V was shortened by 0 bases and J by 0 bases, with 12 bases between the two germline ends. The CDR3 region is CASSLAPRASSYNSPLHF. In DNA, the CDR3 is TGTGCCAGCAGCTTAGCCCCCAGGGCGAGCTCCTATAATTCACCCCTCCACTTT.

This chain joins TRBV28 and TRBJ1-2, with TRBD1 matching 7 bases. The J segment lost 5 bases and the V segment lost 6 bases, leaving 6 bases of the junction unmatched. CDR1 is MDHEN and CDR2 is SYDVKM in the germline V gene. This CDR3 region has 13 residues. This CDR3 is CASSSTGAYGYTF. CDR3 nucleotides: TGTGCCAGCAGCTCCACAGGGGCATATGGCTACACCTTC.